This T cell receptor (beta chain) was sequenced during a study of CD8 T cells in Susac syndrome. Roughly 0.45 to 1 ug RNA was reverse transcribed with random hexamers. Coverage of TCR beta CDR3 amplification by immunoSEQ multiplex PCR extended to 54 Vbeta and 13 Jbeta. One entry per CDR3 protein, called by TCRdb with MiXCR from the immunoSEQ multiplex PCR reads. The table has just over 150,000 distinct CDR3 sequences, about 94% seen once. The multiple sclerosis controls consisted of treatment-naive patients with relapsing-remitting disease, either stable or active. Through negative isolation, CD4+ and CD8+ T cells were obtained, while TEMRA cells were enriched using FACS. V lost 6 bases, J lost 2 bases, and 17 bases lay in between. The CDR3 spans 17 residues. The germline V gene encodes CDR1 MNHEY and CDR2 SVGEGT.

The sequence derives from a human donor with multiple sclerosis. The chain couples TRBV6-2 or TRBV6-3 to TRBJ2-6, with D perhaps TRBD1 (6 bases). Sequencing was carried out using CD8+ T cells from PBMCs. CDR3 sequence (DNA): TGTGCCAGCAGCCACGGACAGCGGATTGCTGGGGCCAACGTCCTGACTTTC. Amino acids: CASSHGQRIAGANVLTF.